The 2 T cell receptor beta chains below all came from one sample that was sequenced in a study of CD8 T cells in Susac syndrome. Reverse transcription of roughly 0.5 to 1 ug RNA was carried out with random hexamers. TCRdb re-analysed the immunoSEQ multiplex PCR reads in MiXCR, keeping a single row per CDR3 protein. The sample has 100,000 to 150,000 distinct CDR3 sequences; around 94% are singletons. The sequencing sample was made of CD4+ T cells from PBMCs. All receptors come from a human donor in good health.

The chain couples TRBV20-1 to TRBJ2-7; D is tentatively TRBD1 or TRBD2 (5 bases each). This CDR3 contains 14 residues. V gave up 3 bases and J gave up 0 bases, with 12 bases separating them. Germline CDR1 DFQATT, CDR2 SNEGSKA (reference sequence). The CDR3 DNA is TGCAGTGCTAGGCCGGGACGGAGCTCCTACGAGCAGTACTTC. Translated: CSARPGRSSYEQYF.

The chain is built from TRBV5-4 and TRBJ1-1; D ambiguous. The CDR3 extends over 14 amino acids. The germline V and J ends were trimmed by 2 bases and 1 base, with 9 bases remaining between them. Germline V gene lookup returns CDR1 SGHNT and CDR2 YYREEE (reference sequence). CDR3 DNA sequence: TGTGCCAGCAGCTTCATGGAGGGGAACACTGAAGCTTTCTTT. Its translation: CASSFMEGNTEAFF.